A selection of T cell receptor beta chains follows, all from one sample in a study of CD8+CD57+ T cells in acquired aplastic anemia. Each CDR3 protein is one row after TCRdb ran MiXCR on the reads. Of roughly 170,000 distinct CDR3 sequences in the sample, approximately 48% are singletons; the top ten hold roughly 13%. Sequences were obtained from sorted CD4+, CD8+, or CD8+CD57+ T cells (not recorded which) from PBMCs. The receptor set was obtained from a human donor with aplastic anemia. CDR3s leave out the opening cysteine and the closing phenylalanine or tryptophan. Each record gives: CDR3 length, V gene, clone size, J gene, CDR3 protein. Size is omitted from some rows. Given values are once, few, many or a class for expanded clones.

length: 10; V: TRBV2; size: NA; J: TRBJ2-2; CDR3: ASCRDTGELF
length: 12; V: TRBV2; size: few; J: TRBJ1-4; CDR3: ASSEGTGNEKLF
length: 11; V: TRBV2; size: NA; J: TRBJ2-7; CDR3: ASSVGQSYEQY
length: 13; V: TRBV7-9; size: few; J: TRBJ2-1; CDR3: ASSLRAGGLNEQF
length: 12; V: TRBV20-1; size: NA; J: TRBJ2-7; CDR3: SATRDRVSGEQY
length: 13; V: TRBV7-2; size: many; J: TRBJ1-3; CDR3: ASSLDRYSGNTIY
length: 13; V: TRBV9; size: NA; J: TRBJ2-7; CDR3: ASSTLAGAGYEQY
length: 12; V: TRBV2; size: NA; J: TRBJ2-2; CDR3: ASSWDRGRGELF
length: 12; V: TRBV7-3; size: NA; J: TRBJ2-5; CDR3: ASSPGPSQETQY
length: 10; V: TRBV5-4; size: many; J: TRBJ2-3; CDR3: ASSVSTDTQY
length: 12; V: TRBV6-5; size: NA; J: TRBJ2-5; CDR3: ASSYGSGEETQY